These 8 T cell receptor beta chains came from one sample sequenced in a study of monozygotic twins with inflammatory bowel disease (dated by TCRdb to the late 2010s). Library construction relied on 5' RACE. Sequencing was carried out with an Illumina HiSeq 2500. TCRdb reprocessed the reads and lists each CDR3 protein sequence as a single entry, with no DNA. The sample's table lists a count of around 370,000 distinct CDR3 sequences. Approximately 2.8% of the sample comes from the top ten. Sequencing used blood. Receptor source: a human donor with ulcerative colitis or Crohn's disease, or a healthy co-twin of an affected twin (not recorded which).

The rearrangement uses TRBV19 and TRBJ1-5; without DNA, the TCRdb call of TRBD1 cannot be checked. This CDR3 is 13 amino acids long. The germline V gene encodes CDR1 LNHDA and CDR2 SQIVND (reference sequence). CDR3 region: CASDTGVDQPQHF.

This chain joins TRBV27 and TRBJ1-5; with no DNA, the TCRdb D assignment of TRBD1 cannot be verified. CDR1 and CDR2 from the germline V gene are MNHEY and SMNVEV (reference sequence). This CDR3 contains 16 residues. The CDR3 region is CASSLRPREGNQPQHF.

V gene TRBV20-1 combines with J gene TRBJ1-1; there is no DNA to check the TCRdb D call of TRBD1. This CDR3 comprises 15 residues. CDR1 DFQATT and CDR2 SNEGSKA come from the germline V gene (reference sequence). This CDR3 is CSAPSGQVVNTEAFF.

The chain joins TRBV6-2 or TRBV6-3 to TRBJ1-1; no DNA is available, so the TRBD1 call from TCRdb remains unchecked. CDR3 size: 15 residues. Germline lookup yields CDR1 MNHEY and CDR2 SVGEGT. The CDR3 sequence: CASSPGEGERTEAFF.

This chain's CDR3 is CSVEGQVLYNEQFF. The chain joins TRBV29-1 to TRBJ2-1; TCRdb calls TRBD1, which cannot be checked without DNA. Germline V CDR1 and CDR2: SQVTM, ANQGSEA. The CDR3 has 14 residues.

V usage is TRBV6-1 and J usage is TRBJ2-3. This CDR3 comprises 14 residues. Germline CDR1 and CDR2: MNHNS and SASEGT. CDR3 loop: CASKVEQSTDTQYF.

The chain is built from TRBV5-5 and TRBJ1-5. This CDR3 spans 14 amino acids. From germline, CDR1 is SGHKS and CDR2 YYEKEE (reference sequence). The CDR3 loop is CASSRAGSNQPQHF.

The chain has TRBV4-3 and TRBJ1-4; the TCRdb call, TRBD1, lacks DNA for checking. Germline lookup yields CDR1 LGHNA and CDR2 YSLEER. The CDR3 runs to 17 residues. CDR3 amino acids: CASSQVGTGGLGEKLFF.